This is a list of T cell receptor beta chains from one sample in a study of beta chain features in type 1 diabetes. The assay was immunoSEQ multiplex PCR, and TCRdb's table has in-frame clones only and misses some. The table has more than 250,000 clones, approximately 25% seen once. What was sequenced was naive CD4+ T cells from blood. The receptors were gathered from a woman aged 25 to 39 with type 1 diabetes. Each CDR3 is given without its conserved first and last residue. Fields, in order: D gene, J gene, V gene, CDR3 protein. A D gene is named only where the DNA matches it firmly.

D: TRBD1
J: TRBJ1-1
V: TRBV7-9
CDR3: ASSLPRGRTEAF

D: -
J: TRBJ2-7
V: TRBV29-1
CDR3: SVEEGTHGGYYEQY

D: TRBD1
J: TRBJ2-1
V: TRBV5-5
CDR3: ASWGWDSSYNEQF

D: -
J: TRBJ1-1
V: TRBV5-4
CDR3: ASSLDKTTEAF

D: -
J: TRBJ2-2
V: TRBV9
CDR3: ASSVGLAAYTGELF

D: TRBD1
J: TRBJ2-1
V: TRBV7-3
CDR3: ASGTGGNEQF

D: TRBD1
J: TRBJ2-2
V: TRBV4-1
CDR3: ASRVQGGTDTGELF

D: TRBD1
J: TRBJ2-7
V: TRBV9
CDR3: ASSEGTGDIYEQY

D: TRBD2
J: TRBJ2-3
V: TRBV29-1
CDR3: SVYGLAGVSDTQY

D: TRBD2
J: TRBJ2-5
V: TRBV6-5
CDR3: ASSATGGYQETQY

D: TRBD2
J: TRBJ2-1
V: TRBV4-1
CDR3: ASSQNVLAASYNEQF

D: -
J: TRBJ1-4
V: TRBV5-4
CDR3: ASSQQVNEKLF

D: TRBD1
J: TRBJ2-1
V: TRBV29-1
CDR3: SGDRGQTYNEQF

D: -
J: TRBJ2-6
V: TRBV7-9
CDR3: ASSPNSGANVLT

D: TRBD2
J: TRBJ2-1
V: TRBV27
CDR3: ASSSPAGGRNEQF

D: TRBD2
J: TRBJ2-2
V: TRBV28
CDR3: ASSPSGTLVARELF

D: -
J: TRBJ2-7
V: TRBV19
CDR3: ASRGHRDSYEQY

D: -
J: TRBJ2-1
V: TRBV25-1
CDR3: ASRETGTSYNEQF

D: -
J: TRBJ1-5
V: TRBV29-1
CDR3: SVDGGGGQPQH

D: -
J: TRBJ2-1
V: TRBV30
CDR3: AWSPTRGWVF

D: TRBD2
J: TRBJ2-1
V: TRBV28
CDR3: ASSSAGGSEQF

D: -
J: TRBJ2-2
V: TRBV4-1
CDR3: ASSPGGQGRTGELF